The 28 T cell receptor beta chains listed next were all sequenced from one sample in a study of cytomegalovirus exposure and HLA in healthy donors. PCR primers comprised 60 Vbeta and 13 Jbeta primers. Clones were sequenced by immunoSEQ multiplex PCR, and TCRdb holds only the in-frame ones, with some missing. The table lists around 140,000 clones, more than 70% of them singletons. The sequenced sample was PBMCs. The receptors derive from a man aged 50-59 years in good health and CMV-seronegative.

This clone was counted only a few times. The chain uses TRBV7-9 and TRBJ2-7, with a tentative D call TRBD2 (6 bases). Trimming removed 5 bases at V and 3 bases at J, with 20 bases between. The CDR3 is made up of 16 amino acids. Germline V CDR1 and CDR2: SEHNR, FQNEAQ (reference sequence). CDR3 loop: CASSPEGSPLVYEQYF. The CDR3, as DNA: TGTGCCAGCAGCCCGGAGGGTTCCCCCCTCGTCTACGAGCAGTACTTC.

In this sample, this clone turned up a few times. V is TRBV6-5 and J is TRBJ2-5, with a tentative D call TRBD2 (5 bases). The germline V gene has CDR1 MNHEY and CDR2 SVGAGI. V lost 0 bases and J lost 2, with 13 bases in between. The length of the CDR3 is 16 residues. CDR3 protein: CASSYSPPGIQETQYF. DNA of the CDR3: TGTGCCAGCAGTTACTCTCCCCCGGGGATACAAGAGACCCAGTACTTC.

The chain uses TRBV5-1 and TRBJ1-2; D is unresolved. V was pared by 2 bases and J by 1 base, with 12 bases between. This CDR3 is built from 15 residues. Per germline, CDR1 SGHRS and CDR2 YFSETQ. CDR3 nucleotides: TGCGCCAGCAGCTTTCTTGGAGAATATAACTATGGCTACACCTTC. Its protein is CASSFLGEYNYGYTF.

The rearrangement links TRBV6-1 to TRBJ1-5, with 8 bases identical to TRBD1. V trimming: 6 bases; J trimming: 3 bases; junction bases outside the gene matches: 7. The germline gives CDR1 MNHNS, CDR2 SASEGT. The CDR3 loop spans 15 amino acids. The CDR3 reads CASRNGQGFNQPQHF. CDR3 bases: TGTGCCAGCAGGAATGGACAGGGCTTCAATCAGCCCCAGCATTTT.

The rearrangement uses TRBV10-2 and TRBJ1-1; D is unclear. CDR1 and CDR2 (germline): WSHSY, SAAADI. Trimming stripped 0 bases from V and 8 bases from J, with 7 bases between. This CDR3 has 12 residues. CDR3 DNA: TGCGCCAGCAGTGAGTCGCGAGGAGAAGCTTTCTTT. Translation: CASSESRGEAFF.

The V call is TRBV7-9, the J call TRBJ2-3; 10 bases are a match to TRBD2. CDR1 and CDR2 (germline): SEHNR, FQNEAQ (reference sequence). This CDR3 is 15 amino acids long. The V segment lost 5 bases and the J segment 6 bases; nucleotides outside the gene matches: 8. The CDR3 region is CASSRTGLATDTQYF. DNA of the CDR3: TGTGCCAGCAGCCGGACGGGACTAGCGACGGATACGCAGTATTTT.

J is TRBJ2-7 and V is TRBV15; possibly TRBD1 for D (6 bases). The V gene's germline CDR1 is LNHNV and CDR2 YYDKDF (reference sequence). The ends were cut back, 3 bases at V and 4 bases at J, with 10 bases in the middle. This CDR3 has 13 amino acids. The CDR3: CATSREQGYEQYF. The CDR3 coding sequence is TGTGCCACCAGCAGGGAACAGGGATACGAGCAGTACTTC.

In this sample, this clone turned up a few times. V is TRBV6-6 and J is TRBJ2-7; D is unclear. CDR1 and CDR2 from the germline V gene are MNHNY and SVGAGI (reference sequence). This CDR3 has 16 amino acids. V lost 0 bases and J lost 0, with 12 bases in between. In DNA, the CDR3 is TGTGCCAGCAGTTACTCGAAATCCACCTACTCCTACGAGCAGTACTTC. It encodes CASSYSKSTYSYEQYF.

This clone has just one count. The genes are TRBV28 and TRBJ2-7; 9 positions match TRBD1. V dropped 4 bases and J dropped 4; count of bases not matched to a gene: 11. CDR1 is MDHEN, CDR2 SYDVKM, per germline. CDR3 length: 16 amino acids. CDR3 bases: TGTGCCAGCAGTTCCAGCACCCGGGACAGGGAGTACGAGCAGTACTTC. This sequence encodes CASSSSTRDREYEQYF.

The DNA of the CDR3 is TGTGCCAGCAGCCTCTGGACAGGGCGCGGCTACACCTTC. Translated: CASSLWTGRGYTF. The V and J genes are TRBV9 and TRBJ1-2; TRBD1 aligns across 8 bases. CDR1 and CDR2 from the germline V gene are SGDLS and YYNGEE. The J segment lost 8 bases and the V segment lost 4 bases, leaving 7 bases of the junction unmatched. The CDR3 spans 13 residues.

This clone was counted a few times. The chain uses TRBV5-1 and TRBJ2-2; a possible D gene is TRBD2 (5 bases). Germline CDR1 and CDR2: SGHRS and YFSETQ. CDR3 size: 14 residues. The V end lost 5 bases, the J end lost 1 base, and 9 bases lay between the germline ends. CDR3 loop: CASRYGMNTGELFF. The CDR3, as DNA: TGCGCCAGCAGATACGGGATGAACACCGGGGAGCTGTTTTTT.

The V gene is TRBV7-8, the J gene TRBJ2-7; the match to TRBD2 covers 9 bases. The J segment lost 6 bases and the V segment lost 7 bases, leaving 13 bases of the junction unmatched. Germline assignment: CDR1 SGHVS and CDR2 FQNEAQ. The CDR3 is 15 amino acids. As DNA, the CDR3 is TGTGCCAGCACACTTACGGAGCGGGAGGTTCGCGAGCAGTACTTC. This sequence encodes CASTLTEREVREQYF.

The table lists this clone with a few counts. This chain's CDR3 is CSGQVGEYTEAFF. In DNA, the CDR3 is TGCAGCGGACAGGTGGGGGAATACACTGAAGCTTTCTTT. The chain links TRBV29-1 to TRBJ1-1, with a weak D call TRBD1 (6 bases). Trimming removed 7 bases at V and 3 bases at J, with 15 bases between. Germline CDR1 reads SQVTM; CDR2 reads ANQGSEA. This CDR3 comprises 13 residues.

V gene TRBV19 combines with J gene TRBJ2-7; 8 positions agree with TRBD1. Germline V gives CDR1 LNHDA, CDR2 SQIVND (reference sequence). J gave up 1 base and V 5 bases, and 7 bases lay outside the gene matches. The CDR3 loop spans 15 amino acids. Here the CDR3 DNA reads TGTGCCAGTAGTGGGCGGACAGGGCTTTCCTACGAGCAGTACTTC. Translating gives CASSGRTGLSYEQYF. Full variable domain (outside the CDR3, taken from reference TRBV19 and TRBJ2-7): DGGITQSPKYLFRKEGQNVTLSCEQNLNHDAMYWYRQDPGQGLRLIYYSQIVNDFQKGDIAEGYSVSREKKESFPLTVTSAQKNPTAFYLCASSGRTGLSYEQYFGPGTRLTVT.

This clone was seen only a few times. The genes are TRBV6-5 and TRBJ2-7; 7 bases agree with TRBD2. The CDR3 sequence is 14 residues long. Germline loops: CDR1 MNHEY, CDR2 SVGAGI. With 4 bases clipped from V and 5 bases from J, the junction kept 8 bases outside the gene matches. The CDR3, as DNA: TGTGCCAGCAGTTTCCGTGGGGGGAGGGACGAGCAGTACTTC. Translating it yields CASSFRGGRDEQYF.

This chain joins TRBV11-3 and TRBJ2-5; D is unresolved. The CDR3 totals 13 residues. CDR1 and CDR2 (germline): SGHNT, YENEEA. V lost 3 bases to trimming and J lost 5 bases, with 10 bases between them. The DNA of the CDR3 is TGTGCCAGCAGCTTGCAGGTCGGCGAGACCCAGTACTTC. This encodes CASSLQVGETQYF.

The chain combines TRBV9 with TRBJ2-3; TRBD2 matches 9 bases. Germline V gene sequence: CDR1 SGDLS, CDR2 YYNGEE. V lost 3 bases and J lost 2; bases outside the gene matches: 4. The CDR3 loop spans 15 amino acids. In nucleotides, the CDR3 is TGTGCCAGCAGCGCGAGACTAGCGGTCACAGATACGCAGTATTTT. This translates into CASSARLAVTDTQYF.

This clone was seen a few times. The CDR3 region is CASSGRRGGETQYF. CDR3 in DNA: TGTGCCAGCAGCGGACGAAGGGGGGGAGAGACCCAGTACTTC. The rearrangement joins TRBV2 to TRBJ2-5, with D maybe TRBD2 (7 bases). CDR1 SNHLY and CDR2 FYNNEI come from the germline V gene. The CDR3 totals 14 residues. The V gene lost 6 bases and the J gene lost 4 bases, with 15 bases spanning the gap.

The V gene is TRBV6-1, the J gene TRBJ1-1, with D unresolved. Germline V CDR1 and CDR2: MNHNS, SASEGT. V was pared by 5 bases and J by 5 bases, with 12 bases between. This CDR3 has 13 residues. CDR3 DNA: TGTGCCAGCAGTCCCTCGGGGATGACTGAAGCTTTCTTT. The encoded protein is CASSPSGMTEAFF.

The chain has TRBV27 and TRBJ1-6, with 9 bases that match TRBD1. V shed 2 bases, J shed 10 bases, and the junction held 9 bases outside the gene matches. The CDR3 is made up of 16 amino acids. CDR1 MNHEY and CDR2 SMNVEV come from the germline V gene (reference sequence). CDR3: CASSLGTGFGRSPLHF. The CDR3 DNA follows: TGTGCCAGCAGTTTAGGGACAGGGTTTGGAAGATCACCCCTCCACTTT.

The chain joins TRBV28 to TRBJ1-2; D might be TRBD1 (6 bases). Trimming took off 2 bases at V and 4 bases at J, with 11 bases between the two ends. Germline CDR1 reads MDHEN; CDR2 reads SYDVKM. The CDR3 covers 14 residues. The CDR3: CASSLATGTYGYTF. CDR3 bases: TGTGCCAGCAGTTTAGCTACAGGGACCTATGGCTACACCTTC.

This clone was counted a few times. The CDR3 bases are TGTGCCAACCGACAGGGGGTTAGCACAGATACGCAGTATTTT. This sequence encodes CANRQGVSTDTQYF. The chain couples TRBV2 to TRBJ2-3; 9 positions match TRBD1. Trimming took 10 bases from V and 0 from J; bases not matched to a gene: 5. The germline V gene encodes CDR1 SNHLY and CDR2 FYNNEI. The CDR3 is 14 amino acids.

The genes are TRBV7-9 and TRBJ1-2; TRBD1 aligns across 8 bases. Per germline, CDR1 SEHNR and CDR2 FQNEAQ (reference sequence). The V segment lost 5 bases and the J segment 5 bases; nucleotides outside the gene matches: 7. This CDR3 comprises 14 residues. The CDR3 sequence: CASSQGQEIYGYTF. CDR3 sequence (DNA): TGTGCCAGCAGCCAGGGACAGGAGATATATGGCTACACCTTC.

This sequence joins TRBV11-2 and TRBJ2-7; D may be TRBD1 (6 bases). Trimming took off 5 bases at V and 4 bases at J, with 12 bases between the two ends. Germline CDR1 and CDR2: SGHAT and FQNNGV. This CDR3 region has 13 residues. CDR3 in amino acids: CASSHFRGYEQYF. The CDR3 nucleotides are TGTGCCAGCAGCCATTTCAGGGGTTACGAGCAGTACTTC. The entire variable domain, with the rest obtained from reference TRBV11-2 and TRBJ2-7, is as follows: EAGVAQSPRYKIIEKRQSVAFWCNPISGHATLYWYQQILGQGPKLLIQFQNNGVVDDSQLPKDRFSAERLKGVDSTLKIQPAKLEDSAVYLCASSHFRGYEQYFGPGTRLTVT.

The J gene is TRBJ1-1, the V gene TRBV4-1; a weak D match, TRBD1 (5 bases). The V end was cut by 4 bases, the J end by 6 bases, with 15 bases between. The CDR3 sequence is 14 residues long. From germline, CDR1 is MGHRA and CDR2 YSYEKL. The CDR3 sequence is CASSPETGVPEAFF. The DNA for the CDR3 is TGCGCCAGCAGCCCCGAGACGGGGGTCCCTGAAGCTTTCTTT.

This sequence joins TRBV6-5 and TRBJ2-5, with 8 bases identical to TRBD1. After removal of 6 bases from V and 2 bases from J, the junction contained 5 bases not matched to a gene. Germline CDR1 reads MNHEY; CDR2 reads SVGAGI. The CDR3 covers 14 residues. The CDR3 sequence: CASRRTGRQETQYF. CDR3 DNA: TGTGCCAGCAGGAGGACAGGGCGACAAGAGACCCAGTACTTC.

This chain joins TRBV5-1 and TRBJ1-2; 7 nucleotides agree with TRBD1. CDR1 is SGHRS and CDR2 is YFSETQ in the germline V gene. Losses at the gene ends were 6 bases for V and 4 bases for J; bases not matched to a gene: 6. The length of the CDR3 is 13 residues. In DNA form, the CDR3 reads TGCGCCAGCAACGACAGGGTGGGCTATGGCTACACCTTC. This codes for CASNDRVGYGYTF.

This rearrangement joins TRBV6-6 to TRBJ2-2, with TRBD2 identical over 11 bases. V shed 5 bases and J 7 bases; nucleotides not matched to a gene: 9. Germline loops: CDR1 MNHNY, CDR2 SVGAGI (reference sequence). The CDR3 is made up of 16 amino acids. The DNA for the CDR3 is TGTGCCAGCAGTCAGACTAGCGGGGAGTTTATCGGGGAGCTGTTTTTT. It is translated as CASSQTSGEFIGELFF.